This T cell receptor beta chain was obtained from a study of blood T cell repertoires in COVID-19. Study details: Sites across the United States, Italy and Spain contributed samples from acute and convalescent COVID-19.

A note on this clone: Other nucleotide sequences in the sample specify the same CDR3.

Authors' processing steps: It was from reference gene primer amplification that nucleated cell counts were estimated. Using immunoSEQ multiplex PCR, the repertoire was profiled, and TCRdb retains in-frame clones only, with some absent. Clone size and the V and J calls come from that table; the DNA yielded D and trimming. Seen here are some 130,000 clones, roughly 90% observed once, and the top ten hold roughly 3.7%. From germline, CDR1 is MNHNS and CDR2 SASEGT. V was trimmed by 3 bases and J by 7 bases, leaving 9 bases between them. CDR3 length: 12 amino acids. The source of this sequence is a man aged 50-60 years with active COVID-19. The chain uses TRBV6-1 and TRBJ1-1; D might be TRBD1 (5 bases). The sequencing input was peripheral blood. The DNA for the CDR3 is TGTGCCAGCAGTGAGACGGGGGGTGAAGCTTTCTTT. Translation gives CASSETGGEAFF.